This entry describes one T cell receptor (beta chain). Its target is not known. Genomic DNA from each subset was divided evenly over several immunoSEQ plates. The sorted-subset replicate PCRs were given 200 ng DNA, which is about 30,000 T cell genomes. Clones were sequenced by immunoSEQ multiplex PCR, and TCRdb holds only the in-frame ones, with some missing. The repertoire holds about 2.2 million clones, with about 92% as singletons. Germline CDR1 and CDR2: MDHEN and SYDVKM. This CDR3 is 16 amino acids long. After removal of 4 bases from V and 9 bases from J, the junction contained 11 bases not matched to a gene. This sample is drawn from a study of shared clonotypes between healthy human individuals. In the study overall: Researchers assigned three CD4 naive, three CD4 memory, two CD8 naive and one CD8 memory plate to each donor.

Terminally differentiated effector memory CD45RA+ cells were left out of the naive CD8 fraction, which was CD45RO-negative and positively selected for CCR7. Study-wide findings and caveats: Larger richness was generally estimated for naive than memory subsets.

The V and J genes are TRBV28 and TRBJ2-1; 11 bases fit TRBD1. The TCR was taken from a young man in good health. Some clones in this sample may be carry-over from other donors' samples. Sequencing was done on a sample of naive CD8+ T cells from PBMCs. DNA of the CDR3: TGTGCCAGCAGTTCTAGGGACAGGGGGTGGGTTGGTGAGCAGTTCTTC. It specifies CASSSRDRGWVGEQFF.